One sample yielded the 9 T cell receptor beta chains listed below, sequenced in a study of STAT3 mutations in large granular lymphocyte leukemia. Overall study results and limits: In T-cell large granular lymphocyte leukemia, about half of patients showed multiple immunodominant subclonotypes.

Repertoires were generated with immunoSEQ multiplex PCR, while TCRdb's copy carries only in-frame clones and drops some. The data contain 25,000 to 30,000 clones, approximately 80% of them singletons. The antigens of these receptors remain unknown. The sequencing sample was made of peripheral blood mononuclear cells. The receptor set was obtained from a woman in her fifties or sixties with T-cell large granular lymphocyte leukemia. Some clones in this sample may be carry-over from other donors' samples.

The chain is built from TRBV7-9 and TRBJ1-1, with TRBD1 identical over 7 bases. The CDR3 has 15 amino acids. Trimming cost V 5 bases and J 2 bases; bases outside gene matches: 8. Germline V lookup: CDR1 SEHNR, CDR2 FQNEAQ (reference sequence). The CDR3 sequence is CASSPRTGGNTEAFF. The DNA of the CDR3 is TGTGCCAGCAGCCCTCGGACAGGTGGAAACACTGAAGCTTTCTTT.

The V and J genes are TRBV7-2 and TRBJ2-7; possible D gene TRBD1, 6 bases. Deletions cut 2 bases from V and 4 bases from J, with 12 bases between. The CDR3 is 14 amino acids. Germline assignment: CDR1 SGHTA and CDR2 FQGNSA. The CDR3 DNA sequence: TGTGCCAGCAGCTTACGGACAGAGTATTACGAGCAGTACTTC. It is translated as CASSLRTEYYEQYF.

This chain connects TRBV9 to TRBJ2-7; D remains ambiguous. CDR1 and CDR2 (germline): SGDLS, YYNGEE. This CDR3 is built from 10 residues. The V end lost 0 bases, the J end lost 6 bases, and 1 base lay between the germline ends. CDR3 in amino acids: CASSVGEQYF. CDR3 nucleotide sequence: TGTGCCAGCAGCGTAGGCGAGCAGTACTTC. Together with reference TRBV9 and TRBJ2-7, the CDR3 gives the full variable domain: DSGVTQTPKHLITATGQRVTLRCSPRSGDLSVYWYQQSLDQGLQFLIQYYNGEERAKGNILERFSAQQFPDLHSELNLSSLELGDSALYFCASSVGEQYFGPGTRLTVT.

The chain couples TRBV5-6 to TRBJ1-5; TRBD1 might be the D (5 bases). The germline V gene encodes CDR1 SGHDT and CDR2 YYEEEE. Between the trimmed V and J ends, which lost 2 bases and 2 bases, there was a span of 14 bases. The CDR3 is 16 residues long. The CDR3 coding sequence is TGTGCCAGCAGCTTTGGATCCGGGGGTGGCAATCAGCCCCAGCATTTT. It encodes CASSFGSGGGNQPQHF. Full variable domain (missing parts from reference TRBV5-6 and TRBJ1-5): DAGVTQSPTHLIKTRGQQVTLRCSPKSGHDTVSWYQQALGQGPQFIFQYYEEEERQRGNFPDRFSGHQFPNYSSELNVNALLLGDSALYLCASSFGSGGGNQPQHFGDGTRLSIL.

The chain is built from TRBV7-9 and TRBJ2-7; maybe TRBD1 (6 bases). Germline CDR1 and CDR2: SEHNR and FQNEAQ (reference sequence). Trimming stripped 5 bases from V and 9 bases from J, with 32 bases between. The length of the CDR3 is 18 residues. CDR3 amino acids: CASSEGGQWAGRAPVQYF. DNA of the CDR3: TGTGCCAGCAGCGAAGGAGGACAGTGGGCGGGCAGGGCTCCAGTGCAGTACTTC.

This chain links TRBV27 with TRBJ2-7; D possibly corresponds to TRBD1 (6 bases). CDR3 size: 14 residues. CDR1 is MNHEY, CDR2 SMNVEV, per germline (reference sequence). V was shortened by 6 bases and J by 2 bases, with 14 bases between the two germline ends. This chain's CDR3 is CASSPTGRAYEQYF. CDR3 nucleotide sequence: TGTGCCAGCAGCCCGACAGGTCGGGCCTACGAGCAGTACTTC.

This clone was observed a few times. The chain links TRBV7-8 to TRBJ2-5; possibly TRBD1 for D (6 bases). CDR1 is SGHVS and CDR2 is FQNEAQ in the germline V gene. Trimming left V 3 bases short and J 2 bases short, with 7 bases between. CDR3 size: 13 residues. DNA for the CDR3: TGTGCCAGCAGCTTCGACAGGCAAGAGACCCAGTACTTC. Translating gives CASSFDRQETQYF.

The V and J genes are TRBV5-1 and TRBJ2-3; no clear D. There are 16 residues in the CDR3. Germline V CDR1 and CDR2: SGHRS, YFSETQ. The ends were cut back, 0 bases at V and 11 bases at J, with 22 bases in the middle. The CDR3: CASSLVDTGMERGQYF. The DNA for the CDR3 is TGCGCCAGCAGCTTGGTAGACACTGGCATGGAGAGAGGGCAGTATTTT.

This clone was seen only a few times. CDR3 region: CAWRGDRVGYTF. The CDR3 coding sequence is TGTGCCTGGAGAGGAGACAGGGTAGGCTACACCTTC. The V and J genes are TRBV30 and TRBJ1-2, with TRBD1 identical over 7 bases. J gave up 8 bases and V 3 bases, and 6 bases lay outside the gene matches. In germline, CDR1 is GTSNPN, CDR2 SVGIG (reference sequence). The CDR3 loop spans 12 amino acids. Full variable domain (outside the CDR3, taken from reference TRBV30 and TRBJ1-2): SQTIHQWPATLVQPVGSPLSLECTVEGTSNPNLYWYRQAAGRGLQLLFYSVGIGQISSEVPQNLSASRPQDRQFILSSKKLLLSDSGFYLCAWRGDRVGYTFGSGTRLTVV.